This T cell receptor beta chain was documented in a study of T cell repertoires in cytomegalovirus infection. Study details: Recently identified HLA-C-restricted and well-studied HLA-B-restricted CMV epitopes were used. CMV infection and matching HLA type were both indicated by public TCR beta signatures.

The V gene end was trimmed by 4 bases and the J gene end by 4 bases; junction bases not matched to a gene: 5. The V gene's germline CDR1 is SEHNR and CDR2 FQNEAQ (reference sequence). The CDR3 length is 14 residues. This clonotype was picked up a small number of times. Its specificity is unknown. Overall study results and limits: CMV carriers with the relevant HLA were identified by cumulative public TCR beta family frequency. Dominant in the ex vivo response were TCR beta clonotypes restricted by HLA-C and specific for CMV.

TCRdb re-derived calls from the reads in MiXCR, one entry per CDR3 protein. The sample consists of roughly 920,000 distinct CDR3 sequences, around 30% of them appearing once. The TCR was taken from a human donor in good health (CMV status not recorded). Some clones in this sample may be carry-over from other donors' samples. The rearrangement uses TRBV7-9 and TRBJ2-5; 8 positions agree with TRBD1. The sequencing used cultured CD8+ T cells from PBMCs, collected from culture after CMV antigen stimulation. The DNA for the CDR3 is TGTGCCAGCAGCTCTGGACAGGGCCCAGAGACCCAGTACTTC. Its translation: CASSSGQGPETQYF.